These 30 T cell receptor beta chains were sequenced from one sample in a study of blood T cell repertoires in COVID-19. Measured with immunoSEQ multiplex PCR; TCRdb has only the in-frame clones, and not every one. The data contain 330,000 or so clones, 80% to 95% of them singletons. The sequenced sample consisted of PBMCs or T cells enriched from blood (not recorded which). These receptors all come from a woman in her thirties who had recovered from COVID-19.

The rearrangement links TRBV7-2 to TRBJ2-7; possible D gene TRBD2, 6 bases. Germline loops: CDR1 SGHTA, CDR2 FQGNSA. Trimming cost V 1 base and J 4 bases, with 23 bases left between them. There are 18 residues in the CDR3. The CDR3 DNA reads TGTGCCAGCAGCTTAGTCGGACTTAGGGCGGGAAACAAGTACGAGCAGTACTTC. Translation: CASSLVGLRAGNKYEQYF. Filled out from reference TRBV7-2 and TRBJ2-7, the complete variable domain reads GAGVSQSPSNKVTEKGKDVELRCDPISGHTALYWYRQSLGQGLEFLIYFQGNSAPDKSGLPSDRFSAERTGGSVSTLTIQRTQQEDSAVYLCASSLVGLRAGNKYEQYFGPGTRLTVT.

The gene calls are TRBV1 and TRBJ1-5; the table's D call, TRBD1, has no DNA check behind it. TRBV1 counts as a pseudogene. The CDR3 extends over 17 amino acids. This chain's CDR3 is CTSSQVGGVRVNQPQHF. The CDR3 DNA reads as TGCACCAGCAGCCAAGTAGGGGGCGTTAGGGTCAATCAGCCCCAGCATTTT.

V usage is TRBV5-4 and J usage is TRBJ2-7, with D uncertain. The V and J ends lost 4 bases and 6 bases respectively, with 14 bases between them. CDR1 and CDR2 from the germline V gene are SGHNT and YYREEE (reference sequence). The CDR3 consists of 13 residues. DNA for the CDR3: TGTGCCAGCAGCCGGTTGGAGTCGACCGAGCAGTACTTC. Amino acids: CASSRLESTEQYF.

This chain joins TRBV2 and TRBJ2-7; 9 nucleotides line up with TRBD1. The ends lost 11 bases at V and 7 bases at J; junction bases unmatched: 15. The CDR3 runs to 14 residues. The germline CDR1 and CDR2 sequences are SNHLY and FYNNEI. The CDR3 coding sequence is TGTGCCGGCTGCCGGGACAGGGTATCTCGGGAGCAGTACTTC. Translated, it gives CAGCRDRVSREQYF.

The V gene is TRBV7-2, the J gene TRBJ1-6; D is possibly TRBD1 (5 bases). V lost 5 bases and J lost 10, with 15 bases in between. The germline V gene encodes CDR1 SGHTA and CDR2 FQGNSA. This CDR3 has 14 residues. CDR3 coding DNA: TGTGCCAGCAGCGTCGGGGGAGTAGCGTCACCCCTCCACTTT. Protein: CASSVGGVASPLHF. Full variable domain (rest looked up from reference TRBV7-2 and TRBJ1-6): GAGVSQSPSNKVTEKGKDVELRCDPISGHTALYWYRQSLGQGLEFLIYFQGNSAPDKSGLPSDRFSAERTGGSVSTLTIQRTQQEDSAVYLCASSVGGVASPLHFGNGTRLTVT.

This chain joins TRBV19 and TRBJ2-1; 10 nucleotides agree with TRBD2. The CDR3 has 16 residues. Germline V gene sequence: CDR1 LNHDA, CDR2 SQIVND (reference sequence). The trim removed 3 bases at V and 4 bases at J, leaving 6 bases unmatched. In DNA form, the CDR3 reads TGTGCCAGTAGTATCTCGAGCGGGGGGGTTTACAATGAGCAGTTCTTC. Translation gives CASSISSGGVYNEQFF.

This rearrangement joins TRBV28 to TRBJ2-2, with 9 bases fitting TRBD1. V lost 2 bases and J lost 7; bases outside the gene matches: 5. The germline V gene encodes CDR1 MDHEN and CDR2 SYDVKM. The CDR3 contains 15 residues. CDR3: CASSLGDRVSGELFF. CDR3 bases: TGTGCCAGCAGTTTAGGGGACAGGGTCAGCGGGGAGCTGTTTTTT.

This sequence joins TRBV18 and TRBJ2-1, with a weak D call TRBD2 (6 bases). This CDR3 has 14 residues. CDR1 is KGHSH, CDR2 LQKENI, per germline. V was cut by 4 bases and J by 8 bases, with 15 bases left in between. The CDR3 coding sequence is TGTGCCAGCTCACTGGGGTCCGGGAGCCATGAGCAGTTCTTC. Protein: CASSLGSGSHEQFF.

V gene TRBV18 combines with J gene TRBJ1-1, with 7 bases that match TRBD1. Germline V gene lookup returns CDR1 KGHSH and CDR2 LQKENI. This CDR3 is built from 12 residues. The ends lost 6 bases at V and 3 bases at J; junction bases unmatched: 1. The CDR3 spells CASSGTDTEAFF. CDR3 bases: TGTGCCAGCTCGGGGACAGACACTGAAGCTTTCTTT. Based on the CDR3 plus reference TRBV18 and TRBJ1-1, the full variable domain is NAGVMQNPRHLVRRRGQEARLRCSPMKGHSHVYWYRQLPEEGLKFMVYLQKENIIDESGMPKERFSAEFPKEGPSILRIQQVVRGDSAAYFCASSGTDTEAFFGQGTRLTVV.

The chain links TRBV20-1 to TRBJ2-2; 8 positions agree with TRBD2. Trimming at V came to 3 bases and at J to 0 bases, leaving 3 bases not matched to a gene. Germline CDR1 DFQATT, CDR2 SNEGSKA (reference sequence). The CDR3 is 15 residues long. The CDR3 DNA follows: TGCAGTGCTAGTGAGCGGGGGCCGAACACCGGGGAGCTGTTTTTT. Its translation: CSASERGPNTGELFF.

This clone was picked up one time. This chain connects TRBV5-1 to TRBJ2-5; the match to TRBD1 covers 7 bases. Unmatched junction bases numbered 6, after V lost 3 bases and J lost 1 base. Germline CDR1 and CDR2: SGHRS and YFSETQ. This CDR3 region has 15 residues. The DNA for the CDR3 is TGCGCCAGCAGCTCCGGGACAGTAGTCCAAGAGACCCAGTACTTC. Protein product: CASSSGTVVQETQYF.

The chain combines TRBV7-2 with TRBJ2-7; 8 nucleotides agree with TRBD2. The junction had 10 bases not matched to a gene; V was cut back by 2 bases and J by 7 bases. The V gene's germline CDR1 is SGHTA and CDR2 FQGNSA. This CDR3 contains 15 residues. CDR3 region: CASSLYSRGGHEQYF. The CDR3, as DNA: TGTGCCAGCAGCTTATACTCCCGGGGGGGGCATGAGCAGTACTTC.

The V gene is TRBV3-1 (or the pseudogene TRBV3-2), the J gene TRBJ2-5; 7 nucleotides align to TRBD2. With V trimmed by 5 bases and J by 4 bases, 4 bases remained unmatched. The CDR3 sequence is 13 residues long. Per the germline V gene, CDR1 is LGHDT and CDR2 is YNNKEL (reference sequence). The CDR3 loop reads CASSSSGRETQYF. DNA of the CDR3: TGTGCCAGCAGCTCTAGCGGCCGAGAGACCCAGTACTTC.

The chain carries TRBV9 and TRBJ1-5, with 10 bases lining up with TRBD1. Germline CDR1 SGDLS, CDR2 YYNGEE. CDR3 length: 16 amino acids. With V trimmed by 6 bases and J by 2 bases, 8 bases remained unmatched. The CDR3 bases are TGTGCCAGCACCTTGACAGGGGGCAAGGGCAATCAGCCCCAGCATTTT. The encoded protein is CASTLTGGKGNQPQHF.

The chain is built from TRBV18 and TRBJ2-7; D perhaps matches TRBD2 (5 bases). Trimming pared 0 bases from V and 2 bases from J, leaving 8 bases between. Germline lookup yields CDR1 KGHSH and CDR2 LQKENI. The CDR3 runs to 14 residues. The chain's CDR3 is CASSPPRGTYEQYF. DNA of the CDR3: TGTGCCAGCTCACCACCGAGAGGGACCTACGAGCAGTACTTC.

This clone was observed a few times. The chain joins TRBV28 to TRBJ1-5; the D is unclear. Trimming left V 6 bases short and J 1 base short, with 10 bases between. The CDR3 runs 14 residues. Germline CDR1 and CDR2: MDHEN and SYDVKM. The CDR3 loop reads CASRYRGSNQPQHF. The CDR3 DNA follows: TGTGCCAGCAGATACCGAGGGAGCAATCAGCCCCAGCATTTT.

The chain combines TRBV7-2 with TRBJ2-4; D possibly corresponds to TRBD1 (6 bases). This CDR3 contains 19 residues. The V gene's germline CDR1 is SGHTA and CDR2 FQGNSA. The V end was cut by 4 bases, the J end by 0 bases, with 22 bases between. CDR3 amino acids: CASSSFIVWGPLAKNIQYF. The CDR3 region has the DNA TGTGCCAGCAGCTCCTTCATTGTGTGGGGGCCACTAGCCAAAAACATTCAGTACTTC.

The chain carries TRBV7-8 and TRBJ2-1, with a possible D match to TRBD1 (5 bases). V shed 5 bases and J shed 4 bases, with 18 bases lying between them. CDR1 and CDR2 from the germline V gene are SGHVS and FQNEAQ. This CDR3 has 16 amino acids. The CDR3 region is CASSRTPLRQYNEQFF. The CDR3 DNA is TGTGCCAGCAGCCGTACCCCTCTAAGACAGTACAATGAGCAGTTCTTC.

The CDR3 region is CAWGQDLKAFF. The CDR3 DNA reads TGTGCCTGGGGACAGGATCTTAAAGCTTTCTTT. The V gene is TRBV30, the J gene TRBJ1-1, with 7 bases matching TRBD1. With V trimmed by 5 bases and J by 9 bases, 6 bases remained unmatched. This CDR3 spans 11 amino acids. The germline gives CDR1 GTSNPN, CDR2 SVGIG (reference sequence).

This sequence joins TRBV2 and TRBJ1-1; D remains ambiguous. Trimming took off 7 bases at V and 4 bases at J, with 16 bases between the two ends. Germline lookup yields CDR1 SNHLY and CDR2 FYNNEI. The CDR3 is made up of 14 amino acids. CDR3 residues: CASTPGPRGTEAFF. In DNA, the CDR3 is TGTGCCAGCACACCGGGCCCTCGGGGCACTGAAGCTTTCTTT.

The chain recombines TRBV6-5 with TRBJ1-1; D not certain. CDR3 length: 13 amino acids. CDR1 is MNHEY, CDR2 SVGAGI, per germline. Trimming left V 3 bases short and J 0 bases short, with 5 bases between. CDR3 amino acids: CASSYIVNTEAFF. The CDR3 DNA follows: TGTGCCAGCAGTTATATCGTGAACACTGAAGCTTTCTTT.

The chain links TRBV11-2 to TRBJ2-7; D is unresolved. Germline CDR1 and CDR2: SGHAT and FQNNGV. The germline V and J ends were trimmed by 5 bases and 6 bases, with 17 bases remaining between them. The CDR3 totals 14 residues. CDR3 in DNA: TGTGCCAGCAGCCCCCCGGGTTCCCGTAGCGAGCAGTACTTC. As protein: CASSPPGSRSEQYF.

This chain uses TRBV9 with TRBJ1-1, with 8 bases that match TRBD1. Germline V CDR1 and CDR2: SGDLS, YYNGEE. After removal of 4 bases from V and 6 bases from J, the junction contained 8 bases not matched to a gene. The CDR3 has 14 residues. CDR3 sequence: CASSPQTGGPEAFF. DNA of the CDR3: TGTGCCAGCAGCCCACAAACAGGGGGGCCTGAAGCTTTCTTT.

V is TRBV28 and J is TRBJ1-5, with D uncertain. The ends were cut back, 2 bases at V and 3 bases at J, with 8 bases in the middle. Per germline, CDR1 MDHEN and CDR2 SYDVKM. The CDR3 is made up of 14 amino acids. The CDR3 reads CASSLVGDNQPQHF. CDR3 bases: TGTGCCAGCAGTTTAGTCGGGGACAATCAGCCCCAGCATTTT.

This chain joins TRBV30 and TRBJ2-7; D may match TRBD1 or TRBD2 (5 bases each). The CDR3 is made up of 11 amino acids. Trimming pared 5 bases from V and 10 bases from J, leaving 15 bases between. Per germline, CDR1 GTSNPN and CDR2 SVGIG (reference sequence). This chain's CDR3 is CAWGLDSEQYF. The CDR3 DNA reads TGTGCCTGGGGACTCGACAGTGAACAGTACTTC.

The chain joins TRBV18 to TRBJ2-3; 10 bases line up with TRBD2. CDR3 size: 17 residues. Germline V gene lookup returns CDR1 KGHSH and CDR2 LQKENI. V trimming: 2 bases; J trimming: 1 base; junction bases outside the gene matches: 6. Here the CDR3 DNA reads TGTGCCAGCTCACCAAACCCCCTAGCGGGGGGCACAGATACGCAGTATTTT. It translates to CASSPNPLAGGTDTQYF.

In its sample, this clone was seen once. In DNA, the CDR3 is TGTGCCAGCAGCTCCTATACAGGGAACGAGCAGTACTTC. This gives the protein CASSSYTGNEQYF. The genes are TRBV11-2 and TRBJ2-7; TRBD1 is a possible D gene (6 bases). The CDR3 is 13 residues long. The ends were cut back, 4 bases at V and 5 bases at J, with 12 bases in the middle. The V gene's germline CDR1 is SGHAT and CDR2 FQNNGV.

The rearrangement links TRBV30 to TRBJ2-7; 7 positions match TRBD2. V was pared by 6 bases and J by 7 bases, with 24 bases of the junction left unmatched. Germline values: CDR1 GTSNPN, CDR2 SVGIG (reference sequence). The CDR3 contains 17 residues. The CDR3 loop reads CACTTLIGPLGGEEQYF. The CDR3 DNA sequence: TGTGCCTGCACGACTCTGATTGGTCCTCTGGGGGGGGAAGAGCAGTACTTC.

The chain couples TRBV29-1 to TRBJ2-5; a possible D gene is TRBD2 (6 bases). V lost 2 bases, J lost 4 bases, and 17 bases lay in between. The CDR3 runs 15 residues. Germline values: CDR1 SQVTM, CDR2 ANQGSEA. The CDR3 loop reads CSVERWGEIGETQYF. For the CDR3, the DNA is TGCAGCGTTGAACGGTGGGGGGAAATCGGAGAGACCCAGTACTTC.

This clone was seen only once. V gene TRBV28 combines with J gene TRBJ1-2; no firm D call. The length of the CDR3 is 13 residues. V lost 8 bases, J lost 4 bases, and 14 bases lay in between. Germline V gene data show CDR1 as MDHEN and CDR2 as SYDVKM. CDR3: CASRAPGPYGYTF. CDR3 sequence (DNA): TGTGCCAGCCGAGCCCCCGGTCCCTATGGCTACACCTTC.